One sample yielded the 14 T cell receptor beta chains listed below, sequenced in a study of tumor-infiltrating lymphocytes in primary liver carcinoma. Alongside blood RNA obtained from unsorted whole blood, germline DNA was also extracted. Synthesis of TCR beta cDNA was carried out from 450 to 650 ng total RNA with a constant-region primer. Three nested multiplex PCR rounds, a slightly modified ARM-PCR method, built the TCR beta libraries. Primers for the first two PCR rounds were TRBV1-TRBV30 forward primers and a C-beta reverse primer (approximately 10 cycles per round). In TCRdb, the multiplex PCR reads were re-called with MiXCR into one record per CDR3 protein. In the table there are 310,000 or so distinct CDR3 sequences, around three fifths of which are singletons. The specimen was peripheral blood. Source of these receptors: a woman aged 25-40 years with primary liver carcinoma and hepatitis B virus infection.

On this clonotype: A much larger clone lies a single base off, so this may be a read error. The V call is TRBV10-3, the J call TRBJ2-3; D remains ambiguous. Trimming shortened V by 10 bases and J by 2 bases, and 13 bases separated the two germline ends. The CDR3 extends over 13 amino acids. Looked up from germline, CDR1 is ENHRY and CDR2 is SYGVKD. DNA for the CDR3: TGTGCCACCACCACTCTGTACACAGATACGCAGTATTTT. Its protein product is CATTTLYTDTQYF.

The genes are TRBV6-6 and TRBJ1-1; D is unclear. CDR1 and CDR2 from the germline V gene are MNHNY and SVGAGI (reference sequence). The CDR3 sequence is 16 residues long. The V gene lost 2 bases and the J gene lost 0 bases, with 13 bases spanning the gap. The CDR3 bases are TGTGCCAGCAGTTACGAGAGGATAGGTCTGAACACTGAAGCTTTCTTT. Amino acids: CASSYERIGLNTEAFF.

Of note for this clonotype: Since a much larger clone is just one base distant, this may be a read error. This rearrangement joins TRBV29-1 to TRBJ2-2, with a possible D match to TRBD1 (6 bases). CDR3 length: 12 amino acids. Germline CDR1 reads SQVTM; CDR2 reads ANQGSEA. The CDR3 sequence: CSGTENIGELFF. The CDR3 coding sequence is TGCAGCGGGACAGAGAACATCGGGGAGCTGTTTTTT.

CDR3 residues: CASKGTASYNEQFF. The CDR3, as DNA: TGCGCCAGCAAGGGGACAGCATCCTACAATGAGCAGTTCTTC. The V gene is TRBV5-1, the J gene TRBJ2-1; 7 bases match TRBD1. Germline trimming cut 6 bases from V and 1 base from J; bases unmatched to any gene: 4. The CDR3 totals 14 residues. CDR1 SGHRS and CDR2 YFSETQ come from the germline V gene.

This clonotype has more than one count but fewer than ten. It is likely a read error, because the conserved phenylalanine at the end of the CDR3 is missing. V gene TRBV11-3 combines with J gene TRBJ2-1; unclear D gene. The CDR3 contains 16 residues. Germline loops: CDR1 SGHNT, CDR2 YENEEA. Trimming pared 5 bases from V and 0 bases from J, leaving 14 bases between. This CDR3 reads CASSHRLVPSYNEQFL. DNA of the CDR3: TGTGCCAGCAGCCATCGTCTAGTGCCCTCCTACAATGAGCAGTTCCTC.

About this clonotype: Given a much more abundant clone one base away, this may be a read error. V is TRBV4-2 and J is TRBJ2-5, with TRBD2 matching 8 bases. Germline CDR1 reads LGHNA; CDR2 reads YNFKEQ. The CDR3 covers 15 residues. Trimming took 7 bases from V and 5 from J; bases not matched to a gene: 12. CDR3 loop: CASNRLVAGMETQYF. CDR3 bases: TGTGCCAGCAACCGCCTTGTAGCGGGAATGGAGACCCAGTACTTC.

This clonotype showed up many times. The rearrangement uses TRBV6-1 and TRBJ1-6; tentatively, D is TRBD1 (5 bases). Trimming cost V 7 bases and J 7 bases, with 11 bases left between them. Germline CDR1 reads MNHNS; CDR2 reads SASEGT. The length of the CDR3 is 13 residues. The CDR3 region has the DNA TGTGCCAGCACTCGGGACGGGAATTCACCCCTCCACTTT. Translated, it gives CASTRDGNSPLHF.

This clonotype was found a few times. This sequence joins TRBV28 and TRBJ1-3; TRBD1 agrees at 8 bases. Germline V gene sequence: CDR1 MDHEN, CDR2 SYDVKM. This CDR3 spans 16 amino acids. Unmatched junction bases numbered 8, after V lost 5 bases and J lost 2 bases. As DNA, the CDR3 is TGTGCCAGCAGTCTGACAGGGGATAGAGCTGGAAACACCATATATTTT. Encoded protein: CASSLTGDRAGNTIYF.

The chain couples TRBV12-3 or TRBV12-4 to TRBJ2-7; unclear D gene. The CDR3 is made up of 13 amino acids. In nucleotides, the CDR3 is TGTGTCGGCAGTTTACACGGTAACGACGAGCAGTACTTC. As protein: CVGSLHGNDEQYF.

For this clonotype: An end of the junction differs from the germline gene, which may be a read error. The rearrangement links TRBV6-6 to TRBJ2-2, with D maybe TRBD2 (7 bases). Per the germline V gene, CDR1 is MNHNY and CDR2 is SVGAGI (reference sequence). This CDR3 is 15 amino acids long. This CDR3 reads CASSYFGGLTGEPFF. The CDR3 DNA sequence: TGTGCCAGCAGTTACTTCGGGGGGCTCACCGGGGAGCCGTTTTTT.

The rearrangement links TRBV28 to TRBJ2-3, with D possibly called TRBD1 or TRBD2 (6 bases each). Trimming pared 9 bases from V and 4 bases from J, leaving 20 bases between. Germline V gene sequence: CDR1 MDHEN, CDR2 SYDVKM. The CDR3 is 15 amino acids. CDR3 sequence reads: CASSSSGRGPDTQYF. The CDR3 DNA is TGTGCCAGTAGCTCTTCCGGACGGGGGCCAGATACGCAGTATTTT.

As concerns this clonotype: Its ends do not fully match the called genes, so a read error is possible. The chain carries TRBV7-9 and TRBJ2-4; the match to TRBD2 covers 11 bases. The CDR3 extends over 14 amino acids. Germline V lookup: CDR1 SEHNR, CDR2 FQNEAQ (reference sequence). The CDR3 spells CVSTPLAGENIQYF. The CDR3 nucleotides are TGTGTCAGCACCCCACTAGCGGGAGAAAACATTCAGTACTTC.

The sample holds one count of this clonotype. A single base separates this from a much larger clone, so it may be a read error. The chain has TRBV6-2 or TRBV6-3 and TRBJ2-1; no clear D gene. This CDR3 is 14 amino acids long. Germline CDR1 reads MNHEY; CDR2 reads SVGEGT. CDR3 region: CASSYSLSYYEQFF. As DNA, the CDR3 is TGTGCCAGCAGTTACTCGCTTTCCTACTATGAGCAGTTCTTC.

On this clonotype itself: Possible read error: a much larger clone is one base away. The chain carries TRBV12-3 or TRBV12-4 and TRBJ2-1, with 7 bases identical to TRBD2. The CDR3 loop spans 16 amino acids. The DNA of the CDR3 is TGTGCCAACAGTCCCAGACTAGCCAACATCCGCAATGAGCAGTTCTTC. Residues: CANSPRLANIRNEQFF.